This TCR beta chain came from a study of blood T cell repertoires in COVID-19. About the study: In each case, the material was cDNA or gDNA derived from T cells, B-cell-depleted T cells, or PBMCs.

The CDR3 spans 14 residues. In germline, CDR1 is LNHDA, CDR2 SQIVND (reference sequence). V dropped 2 bases and J dropped 5 bases, with 9 bases sitting between them. How the authors handled the data: Reference gene primer amplification gave nucleated cell count estimates. The table came from immunoSEQ multiplex PCR; TCRdb's copy has only in-frame clones and leaves some out. V and J calls and clone size are given by that table; D and trimming were obtained from the DNA. The sample includes 150,000 or so clones, 84% of them seen just once. Sequencing was performed on peripheral blood. The chain uses TRBV19 and TRBJ2-2; D possibly corresponds to TRBD1 (6 bases). The sequence derives from a man aged 18 to 30 with active or convalescent COVID-19. DNA of the CDR3: TGTGCCAGTAGTATAAGTACAGGGACCGGGGAGCTGTTTTTT. Its translation: CASSISTGTGELFF.